Listed below are T cell receptor beta chains from one sample, sequenced in a study of blood T cell repertoires in COVID-19. Here immunoSEQ multiplex PCR was the method, and the copy in TCRdb shows in-frame clones only, minus some. This table holds about 51,000 clones, approximately 90% found once. Sample: peripheral blood. These receptors all stem from a man aged 50 to 59 with acute or convalescent COVID-19. CDR3s leave out the opening cysteine and the closing phenylalanine or tryptophan.

V gene: TRBV5-1
J gene: TRBJ2-7
CDR3 protein: ASSLELVGQGAGEQY

V gene: TRBV7-6
J gene: TRBJ2-6
CDR3 protein: ASSLDGTGLGPGANVLT

V gene: TRBV29-1
J gene: TRBJ1-2
CDR3 protein: SAGNRHSNYGYT

V gene: TRBV5-1
J gene: TRBJ2-1
CDR3 protein: ASSWGLAGGYYNEQF

V gene: TRBV9
J gene: TRBJ2-3
CDR3 protein: ASSLQGTIYTDTQY

V gene: TRBV7-2
J gene: TRBJ1-3
CDR3 protein: ASSLVGVIY

V gene: TRBV6-5
J gene: TRBJ2-7
CDR3 protein: ASSYATSGGMGQY

V gene: TRBV6-5
J gene: TRBJ1-3
CDR3 protein: ATSLTGTAGNTIY

V gene: TRBV19
J gene: TRBJ1-6
CDR3 protein: ASSTTGQNSPLH

V gene: TRBV18
J gene: TRBJ1-1
CDR3 protein: ASSPLGQGNTEAF

V gene: TRBV5-1
J gene: TRBJ2-1
CDR3 protein: ASSLGDRYNEQF

V gene: TRBV28
J gene: TRBJ1-2
CDR3 protein: ASSQGGEVGYGYT

V gene: TRBV19
J gene: TRBJ1-2
CDR3 protein: ASNLGLGTVNYGYT

V gene: TRBV3-1/TRBV3-2
J gene: TRBJ2-3
CDR3 protein: ASTFGLTPDTQY

V gene: TRBV30
J gene: TRBJ2-1
CDR3 protein: AWSERGLTYNEQF

V gene: TRBV27
J gene: TRBJ2-1
CDR3 protein: ASRHHSLRGGASYNEQF

V gene: TRBV30
J gene: TRBJ2-3
CDR3 protein: AWSLSGDTQY

V gene: TRBV6-5
J gene: TRBJ2-7
CDR3 protein: ASRTPDRAYEQY

V gene: TRBV6-1
J gene: TRBJ1-1
CDR3 protein: ASSEAVPGTEAF

V gene: TRBV12-3/TRBV12-4
J gene: TRBJ1-1
CDR3 protein: ASSRTGGSEAF

V gene: TRBV20-1
J gene: TRBJ1-5
CDR3 protein: SASERGQFSNQPQH

V gene: TRBV28
J gene: TRBJ2-1
CDR3 protein: ASKGGGYNEQF

V gene: TRBV14
J gene: TRBJ2-1
CDR3 protein: ASSQDPTHEQF

V gene: TRBV5-1
J gene: TRBJ1-1
CDR3 protein: ASRPDSLVEAF

V gene: TRBV18
J gene: TRBJ2-3
CDR3 protein: ASHWEVAGPTDTQY

V gene: TRBV5-1
J gene: TRBJ1-2
CDR3 protein: ASSLTGSKILSGYT

V gene: TRBV18
J gene: TRBJ1-2
CDR3 protein: ASSQAERRTNYGYT

V gene: TRBV11-2
J gene: TRBJ2-6
CDR3 protein: ASRRGQGRISGANVLT

V gene: TRBV18
J gene: TRBJ1-6
CDR3 protein: ASSPPGQGSSPLH

V gene: TRBV19
J gene: TRBJ1-2
CDR3 protein: ASSNPSRQDYGYT

V gene: TRBV3-1/TRBV3-2
J gene: TRBJ1-4
CDR3 protein: ASSPQGREKLF

V gene: TRBV29-1
J gene: TRBJ2-7
CDR3 protein: SVHDGVYEQY

V gene: TRBV7-2
J gene: TRBJ2-2
CDR3 protein: ASSLSPGAGELF

V gene: TRBV21-1
J gene: TRBJ1-2
CDR3 protein: ASTTTGFYGYT

V gene: TRBV3-1/TRBV3-2
J gene: TRBJ1-6
CDR3 protein: ASSSTGGSSYNSPLH